This passage covers 10 T cell receptor beta chains from one sample sequenced in a study of response to subunit inactivated influenza vaccine. TCRdb reanalysed the RT-PCR reads using MiXCR and keeps one entry per CDR3 protein. This table has around 710,000 distinct CDR3 sequences, approximately 15% appearing once. The material sequenced was PBMCs from blood, taken around 14 days before vaccination. The receptors originated from a man in his fifties or sixties who received an inactivated influenza vaccine.

This clonotype was seen many times. The chain recombines TRBV7-9 with TRBJ2-2; D may be TRBD1 or TRBD2 (6 bases each). This CDR3 has 14 amino acids. Germline values: CDR1 SEHNR, CDR2 FQNEAQ (reference sequence). The V end was cut by 5 bases, the J end by 4 bases, with 11 bases between. CDR3 protein: CASSGGGRTGELFF. The CDR3 DNA reads as TGTGCCAGCAGCGGAGGGGGGCGCACCGGGGAGCTGTTTTTT. The variable domain in full, completed from reference TRBV7-9 and TRBJ2-2, reads DTGVSQNPRHKITKRGQNVTFRCDPISEHNRLYWYRQTLGQGPEFLTYFQNEAQLEKSRLLSDRFSAERPKGSFSTLEIQRTEQGDSAMYLCASSGGGRTGELFFGEGSRLTVL.

This clonotype was counted between two and nine times. The chain recombines TRBV11-1 with TRBJ2-7; the D gene is possibly TRBD1 (5 bases). The CDR3 runs 13 residues. Between the trimmed V and J ends, which lost 5 bases and 3 bases, there was a span of 11 bases. CDR1 is SGHAT and CDR2 is FQDESV in the germline V gene (reference sequence). The CDR3 DNA reads TGTGCCAGCAGCCTTAGACAGCGCTACGAGCAGTACTTC. Protein sequence: CASSLRQRYEQYF.

This clonotype turned up a few times. This chain uses TRBV2 with TRBJ2-1, with TRBD2 as a possible D gene (6 bases). The CDR3 loop spans 13 amino acids. V dropped 6 bases and J dropped 10 bases, with 16 bases sitting between them. CDR1 SNHLY and CDR2 FYNNEI come from the germline V gene. CDR3 sequence (DNA): TGTGCCAGCAGCCGACTGGGGGGAGGCGAGCAGTTCTTC. Encoded protein: CASSRLGGGEQFF.

This clonotype was seen a few times. The gene calls are TRBV12-3 or TRBV12-4 and TRBJ2-5; TRBD1 is a possible D gene (6 bases). The V and J ends lost 6 bases and 6 bases respectively, with 11 bases between them. CDR3 length equals 12 residues. CDR3 sequence: CASRTGSQTQYF. CDR3 coding DNA: TGTGCCAGCAGGACAGGATCACAGACCCAGTACTTC.

CDR3 coding DNA: TGCAGCGTGGGACTAGCGGGAGCAAACGAGCAGTTCTTC. Amino acid sequence: CSVGLAGANEQFF. The rearrangement uses TRBV29-1 and TRBJ2-1; TRBD2 agrees at 14 bases. In germline, CDR1 is SQVTM, CDR2 ANQGSEA. The J segment lost 10 bases and the V segment lost 6 bases, leaving 5 bases of the junction unmatched. This CDR3 spans 13 amino acids.

The V call is TRBV7-2, the J call TRBJ2-7; 7 positions agree with TRBD1. Germline CDR1 is SGHTA and CDR2 is FQGNSA. The CDR3 is made up of 15 amino acids. Germline trimming cut 1 base from V and 3 bases from J; bases unmatched to any gene: 6. This CDR3 is CASSLVWDRNYEQYF. The CDR3, as DNA: TGTGCCAGCAGCTTAGTATGGGACAGAAACTACGAGCAGTACTTC.

Only a few counts were recorded for this clonotype. This chain links TRBV7-9 with TRBJ2-3; D not resolved. The length of the CDR3 is 12 residues. Between the trimmed V and J ends, which lost 5 bases and 6 bases, there was a span of 9 bases. In germline, CDR1 is SEHNR, CDR2 FQNEAQ (reference sequence). CDR3 amino acids: CASSRISDTQYF. The CDR3 DNA sequence: TGTGCCAGCAGCCGGATCTCGGATACGCAGTATTTT.

There are a few counts of this clonotype. This chain uses TRBV15 with TRBJ2-3; 8 positions agree with TRBD2. After removal of 3 bases from V and 0 bases from J, the junction contained 5 bases not matched to a gene. Germline V lookup: CDR1 LNHNV, CDR2 YYDKDF (reference sequence). The CDR3 spans 16 residues. The CDR3 DNA follows: TGTGCCACCAGCAGGGGGTTAGCGGGAAGCACAGATACGCAGTATTTT. Translating gives CATSRGLAGSTDTQYF.

This rearrangement joins TRBV29-1 to TRBJ2-3, with D perhaps matching TRBD2 (5 bases). Deletions cut 8 bases from V and 2 bases from J, with 17 bases between. Looked up from germline, CDR1 is SQVTM and CDR2 is ANQGSEA. The CDR3 contains 14 residues. CDR3 in DNA: TGCAGCACTACCGCGAGGGAGTACACAGATACGCAGTATTTT. Amino acid sequence: CSTTAREYTDTQYF.

This clonotype was seen only a few times. The chain is built from TRBV5-1 and TRBJ2-5, with D hard to call. This CDR3 is built from 11 residues. V lost 6 bases and J lost 2, with 5 bases in between. The germline CDR1 and CDR2 sequences are SGHRS and YFSETQ. The CDR3 reads CASKAQETQYF. The CDR3 DNA reads TGCGCCAGCAAGGCTCAAGAGACCCAGTACTTC. Variable domain in full (rest from reference TRBV5-1 and TRBJ2-5): KAGVTQTPRYLIKTRGQQVTLSCSPISGHRSVSWYQQTPGQGLQFLFEYFSETQRNKGNFPGRFSGRQFSNSRSEMNVSTLELGDSALYLCASKAQETQYFGPGTRLLVL.